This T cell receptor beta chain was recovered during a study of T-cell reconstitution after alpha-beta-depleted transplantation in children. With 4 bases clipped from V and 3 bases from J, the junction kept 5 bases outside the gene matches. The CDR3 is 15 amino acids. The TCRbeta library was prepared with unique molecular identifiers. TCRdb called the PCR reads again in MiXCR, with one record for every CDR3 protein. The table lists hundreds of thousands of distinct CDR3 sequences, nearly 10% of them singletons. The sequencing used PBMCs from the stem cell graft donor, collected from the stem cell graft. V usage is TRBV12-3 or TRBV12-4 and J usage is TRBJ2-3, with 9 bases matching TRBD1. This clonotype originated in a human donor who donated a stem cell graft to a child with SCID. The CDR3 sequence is CASSSPGQGTDTQYF. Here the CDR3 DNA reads TGTGCCAGCAGTTCCCCGGGACAGGGAACAGATACGCAGTATTTT.